Presented here are 7 T cell receptor beta chains from one specimen sequenced in a study of cytomegalovirus exposure and HLA in healthy donors. With 60 Vbeta and 13 Jbeta primers, the PCR was carried out. TCRdb's copy holds only in-frame clones and misses some; the assay was immunoSEQ multiplex PCR. The table includes 200,000 to 250,000 clones, about 84% detected once. Sequencing was done on a sample of PBMCs. These receptors came from a human donor in good health.

The V and J genes are TRBV6-5 and TRBJ1-6, with unresolved D. Trimming shortened V by 2 bases and J by 7 bases, and 12 bases separated the two germline ends. The length of the CDR3 is 15 residues. Germline V gene sequence: CDR1 MNHEY, CDR2 SVGAGI. The CDR3 bases are TGTGCCAGCAGTTACGGGCCGGGGTTGAATTCACCCCTCCACTTT. Its protein is CASSYGPGLNSPLHF.

The chain joins TRBV7-9 to TRBJ1-1; TRBD1 aligns across 9 bases. The junction had 12 bases not matched to a gene; V was cut back by 5 bases and J by 8 bases. The germline gives CDR1 SEHNR, CDR2 FQNEAQ (reference sequence). The CDR3 is 15 amino acids. Written as DNA, the CDR3 is TGTGCCAGCAGCATGGACAGGGGCTACCTGTCCGAAGCTTTCTTT. This sequence encodes CASSMDRGYLSEAFF.

This chain links TRBV29-1 with TRBJ2-7; 9 nucleotides line up with TRBD1. J was trimmed by 4 bases and V by 5 bases; bases with no gene match: 9. Germline V gives CDR1 SQVTM, CDR2 ANQGSEA. There are 14 residues in the CDR3. The CDR3 protein is CSVRPGTGYYEQYF. The CDR3 bases are TGCAGCGTTAGACCCGGGACAGGGTATTACGAGCAGTACTTC.

The V gene is TRBV30, the J gene TRBJ1-1; TRBD1 matches 8 bases. Germline V gives CDR1 GTSNPN, CDR2 SVGIG (reference sequence). The CDR3 loop spans 13 amino acids. CDR3 sequence reads: CARTTGVNTEAFF. The CDR3, as DNA: TGTGCTCGGACGACAGGGGTGAACACTGAAGCTTTCTTT.

The chain recombines TRBV19 with TRBJ2-7; 7 nucleotides match TRBD1. Germline assignment: CDR1 LNHDA and CDR2 SQIVND (reference sequence). V shed 6 bases and J 4 bases; nucleotides not matched to a gene: 6. This CDR3 has 13 residues. CDR3 residues: CASRHRDRYEQYF. The CDR3 DNA reads TGTGCCAGTAGACACCGGGACAGATACGAGCAGTACTTC.

This chain joins TRBV15 and TRBJ1-5; TRBD1 matches 7 bases. In germline, CDR1 is LNHNV, CDR2 YYDKDF (reference sequence). The CDR3 consists of 15 residues. J was trimmed by 2 bases and V by 4 bases; bases with no gene match: 5. The CDR3 DNA reads as TGTGCCACCAGCATCGACAGGGTTGGCAATCAGCCCCAGCATTTT. It encodes CATSIDRVGNQPQHF.

The chain has TRBV25-1 and TRBJ2-7; D perhaps matches TRBD1 (7 bases). Germline V CDR1 and CDR2: MGHDK, SYGVNS. The CDR3 has 15 residues. V was shortened by 8 bases and J by 4 bases, with 21 bases between the two germline ends. This chain's CDR3 is CASGSFGGGRYEQYF. CDR3 nucleotides: TGTGCCAGCGGAAGTTTTGGAGGGGGCAGGTACGAGCAGTACTTC.